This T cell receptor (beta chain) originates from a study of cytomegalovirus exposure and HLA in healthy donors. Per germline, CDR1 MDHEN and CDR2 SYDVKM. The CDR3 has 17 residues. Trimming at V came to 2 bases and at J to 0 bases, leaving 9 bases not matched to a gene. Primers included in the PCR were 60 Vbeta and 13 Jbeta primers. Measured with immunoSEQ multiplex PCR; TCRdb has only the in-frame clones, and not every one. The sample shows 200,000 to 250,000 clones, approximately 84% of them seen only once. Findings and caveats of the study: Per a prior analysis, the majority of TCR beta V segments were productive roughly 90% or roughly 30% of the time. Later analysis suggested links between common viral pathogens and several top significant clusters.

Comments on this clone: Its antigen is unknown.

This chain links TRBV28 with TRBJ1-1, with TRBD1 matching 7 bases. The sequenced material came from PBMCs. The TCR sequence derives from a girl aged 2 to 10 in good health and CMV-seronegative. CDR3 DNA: TGTGCCAGCAGTTTACGAGGGACAGCCTACATGAACACTGAAGCTTTCTTT. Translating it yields CASSLRGTAYMNTEAFF.